This T cell receptor (beta chain) originates from a study of human T cells and chemical hapten exposure. CDR1 and CDR2 from the germline V gene are SGHRS and YFSETQ. The CDR3 length is 17 residues. V lost 0 bases and J 3 bases, leaving 15 bases between the germline ends. The library attached unique molecular identifiers to individual cDNA molecules. Original processing notes: With a range of 23,224 to 690,600, the median per sample was around 96,000 TCRs. TCRdb reprocessed the RACE reads via MiXCR and lists one record per CDR3 protein. It is TCRdb's table, rather than the study itself, that gives the V and J calls and clone size. The data contain some 82,000 distinct CDR3 sequences, approximately 6.6% of them singletons. Described time point: patch test 2, 6 weeks after DPC sensitization. Stated treatment: therapeutic diphenylcyclopropenone sensitization with weekly scalp DPC.

The sequencing used whole blood, collected in connection with sensitization to the hapten diphenylcyclopropenone (DPC). The TCR originated in a woman in her twenties or thirties with alopecia areata. Some clones in this sample may be carry-over from other donors' samples. V and J are TRBV5-1 and TRBJ2-2, with D tentatively TRBD1 (6 bases). As DNA, the CDR3 is TGCGCCAGCAGCTTGGGGCAGGGGATGTTGGACACCGGGGAGCTGTTTTTT. Residues: CASSLGQGMLDTGELFF.